This T cell receptor beta chain was sequenced during a study of vaccination effects on CD4 cells after COVID-19. Culturing for roughly 9 days preceded CD4+ T cell isolation. V was pared by 4 bases and J by 4 bases, with 7 bases between. The CDR3 is 11 amino acids. Germline loops: CDR1 DFQATT, CDR2 SNEGSKA (reference sequence). The assay was immunoSEQ multiplex PCR, and TCRdb's table has in-frame clones only and misses some. The sample lists fewer than 40,000 clones; 68% were seen once. In the case of this clone: Its antigen remains unidentified.

The receptor comes from a human donor who received a COVID-19 vaccine. The V and J genes are TRBV20-1 and TRBJ1-2; perhaps TRBD1 as D (6 bases). The sequences come from CD4+ T cells from PBMCs cultured without peptide, collected before COVID-19 vaccination. The CDR3 DNA reads TGCAGTGCTACAGGGGTCTATGGCTACACCTTC. Translating it yields CSATGVYGYTF.